This TCR beta chain was obtained from a study of cytomegalovirus exposure and HLA in healthy donors. Overall study: Drawn from HLA-typed donors, about 85 million unique TCRs were held in an early data release. The study's findings and limits: Investigators reported 150 to 200 TCR beta chains as tied to cytomegalovirus.

Amplification used 60 Vbeta primers and 13 Jbeta primers. Assay used: immunoSEQ multiplex PCR; TCRdb lists only in-frame clones, some missing. Found here are 110,000 or so clones, approximately 80% of them singletons; the top ten hold around 2.6%. As concerns this clone: Its antigen is not identified.

Sequenced material: PBMCs. The receptor was isolated from a young woman in good health and CMV-seronegative.

This CDR3 is CASSFSDRAEAFF. The CDR3 DNA follows: TGTGCCAGCAGCTTCAGTGACCGGGCTGAAGCTTTCTTT. The V call is TRBV28, the J call TRBJ1-1; D uncertain. The CDR3 extends over 13 amino acids. Trimming shortened V by 6 bases and J by 6 bases, and 14 bases separated the two germline ends. Germline CDR1 and CDR2: MDHEN and SYDVKM. Based on the CDR3 plus reference TRBV28 and TRBJ1-1, the full variable domain is DVKVTQSSRYLVKRTGEKVFLECVQDMDHENMFWYRQDPGLGLRLIYFSYDVKMKEKGDIPEGYSVSREKKERFSLILESASTNQTSMYLCASSFSDRAEAFFGQGTRLTVV.